The 25 T cell receptor beta chains presented below share a single source sample, sequenced in a study of vaccination effects on CD4 cells after COVID-19. Antigen-specific CD4+ T cells were first expanded with viral peptide pools by the ViraFEST assay and only then sequenced. Cultured cells yielded isolated CD4+ T cells after more than nine days. Convalescent patients had PCR-confirmed SARS-CoV-2 infection between March and December 2020. Some clones are missing from TCRdb's copy, which holds only in-frame ones; the method was immunoSEQ multiplex PCR. Found here are under 35,000 clones, just over 70% of them singletons; the top ten hold about 30%. Their cognate antigens are unknown. The sample in question was CD4+ T cells from PBMCs cultured with a peptide pool, obtained before COVID-19 vaccination. All receptors derive from a human donor who had a prior SARS-CoV-2 infection.

The rearrangement uses TRBV12-3 or TRBV12-4 and TRBJ2-1; no clear D gene. V was pared by 6 bases and J by 6 bases, with 9 bases between. The CDR3 sequence is 12 residues long. This CDR3 reads CASRQPSNEQFF. The CDR3, as DNA: TGTGCCAGCAGGCAACCTTCCAATGAGCAGTTCTTC.

The chain links TRBV6-2 or TRBV6-3 to TRBJ2-1, with 7 bases lining up with TRBD2. Per the germline V gene, CDR1 is MNHEY and CDR2 is SVGEGT. V trimming: 2 bases; J trimming: 7 bases; junction bases outside the gene matches: 5. CDR3 size: 14 residues. CDR3 bases: TGTGCCAGCAGTTACCCGTATAGCGGGAATGAGCAGTTCTTC. This gives the protein CASSYPYSGNEQFF.

V gene TRBV10-1 combines with J gene TRBJ2-7; 7 positions match TRBD2. The J segment lost 7 bases and the V segment lost 10 bases, leaving 13 bases of the junction unmatched. This CDR3 has 13 amino acids. Germline V gives CDR1 WNHNN, CDR2 SYGVQD (reference sequence). This CDR3 reads CANHGGLKSEQYF. The CDR3 DNA reads TGCGCCAACCACGGGGGACTAAAGTCTGAGCAGTACTTC.

Turning to this clone: This specimen includes other DNA sequences encoding the same CDR3. The rearrangement uses TRBV11-2 and TRBJ2-5; no clear D. Germline values: CDR1 SGHAT, CDR2 FQNNGV. V lost 1 base and J 5 bases, leaving 2 bases between the germline ends. The CDR3 is made up of 11 amino acids. CDR3 region: CASSLGETQYF. CDR3 bases: TGTGCCAGCAGCTTAGGGGAGACCCAGTACTTC.

The sample holds one count of this clone. This rearrangement joins TRBV6-5 to TRBJ2-7; D ambiguous. Germline CDR1 reads MNHEY; CDR2 reads SVGAGI. V gave up 4 bases and J gave up 2 bases, with 3 bases separating them. This CDR3 has 11 amino acids. In nucleotides, the CDR3 is TGTGCCAGCAGTTCTACCTACGAGCAGTACTTC. Residues: CASSSTYEQYF.

This rearrangement joins TRBV5-6 to TRBJ1-4; a weak D match, TRBD1 (5 bases). CDR1 and CDR2 from the germline V gene are SGHDT and YYEEEE. Trimming took 2 bases from V and 6 from J, leaving 14 bases between them. The CDR3 consists of 15 residues. CDR3 nucleotides: TGTGCCAGCAGCTTTGGCAGGGCGGGGGATGAAAAACTGTTTTTT. Its protein is CASSFGRAGDEKLFF.

This chain links TRBV7-3 with TRBJ2-1, with 12 bases identical to TRBD1. Germline assignment: CDR1 SGHTA and CDR2 FQGTGA. V shed 5 bases, J shed 10 bases, and the junction held 9 bases outside the gene matches. The CDR3 sequence is 15 residues long. The CDR3 DNA sequence: TGTGCCAGCAGCAATACCGGGACAGGGGGCGTAGAGCAGTTCTTC. It encodes CASSNTGTGGVEQFF. The whole variable domain, remainder taken from reference TRBV7-3 and TRBJ2-1, is GAGVSQTPSNKVTEKGKYVELRCDPISGHTALYWYRQSLGQGPEFLIYFQGTGAADDSGLPNDRFFAVRPEGSVSTLKIQRTERGDSAVYLCASSNTGTGGVEQFFGPGTRLTVL.

The chain uses TRBV6-5 and TRBJ1-4, with no clear D. Germline assignment: CDR1 MNHEY and CDR2 SVGAGI. The CDR3 is 14 amino acids. The ends were cut back, 2 bases at V and 4 bases at J, with 8 bases in the middle. The DNA for the CDR3 is TGTGCCAGCAGTTACAACCGGAATAATGAAAAACTGTTTTTT. Amino acid sequence: CASSYNRNNEKLFF.

The rearrangement uses TRBV5-1 and TRBJ2-4; D remains unclear. Germline CDR1 SGHRS, CDR2 YFSETQ. This CDR3 region has 14 residues. Trimming shortened V by 1 base and J by 0 bases, and 5 bases separated the two germline ends. CDR3 protein: CASSLSGAKNIQYF. DNA of the CDR3: TGCGCCAGCAGCTTGTCTGGAGCCAAAAACATTCAGTACTTC.

This clone has just one count. This sequence joins TRBV6-2 or TRBV6-3 and TRBJ2-1; 7 bases are a match to TRBD1. The CDR3 length is 16 residues. The V gene end was trimmed by 0 bases and the J gene end by 13 bases; junction bases not matched to a gene: 15. The germline CDR1 and CDR2 sequences are MNHEY and SVGEGT. CDR3 protein: CASSYSIGTVSPVQFF. The CDR3, as DNA: TGTGCCAGCAGTTACTCGATTGGGACAGTCTCCCCCGTTCAGTTCTTC.

The chain carries TRBV20-1 and TRBJ2-5; TRBD2 is a possible D gene (7 bases). Germline loops: CDR1 DFQATT, CDR2 SNEGSKA (reference sequence). V dropped 3 bases and J dropped 1 base, with 15 bases sitting between them. This CDR3 is 15 amino acids long. The CDR3 loop reads CSASGPGGLQETQYF. CDR3 sequence (DNA): TGCAGTGCTAGTGGACCGGGGGGCCTCCAAGAGACCCAGTACTTC.

The rearrangement joins TRBV7-2 to TRBJ2-1; 10 bases align to TRBD2. The length of the CDR3 is 14 residues. CDR1 and CDR2 from the germline V gene are SGHTA and FQGNSA. The V gene end was trimmed by 1 base and the J gene end by 6 bases; junction bases not matched to a gene: 0. The CDR3 coding sequence is TGTGCCAGCAGCTTAGAGCGGGGGGGCAATGAGCAGTTCTTC. This encodes CASSLERGGNEQFF.

This rearrangement joins TRBV25-1 to TRBJ1-6; 11 bases align to TRBD1. Germline assignment: CDR1 MGHDK and CDR2 SYGVNS. With 3 bases clipped from V and 7 bases from J, the junction kept 5 bases outside the gene matches. This CDR3 comprises 16 residues. The CDR3 DNA is TGTGCCAGCAGTGATAGGGGACAGGGGGAAAATTCACCCCTCCACTTT. As protein: CASSDRGQGENSPLHF.

The V gene is TRBV9, the J gene TRBJ2-1; D not resolved. The CDR3 contains 14 residues. Between the trimmed V and J ends, which lost 4 bases and 5 bases, there was a span of 13 bases. Germline values: CDR1 SGDLS, CDR2 YYNGEE. In DNA, the CDR3 is TGTGCCAGCAGCCCCAACTTCCTACACAATGAGCAGTTCTTC. Encoded protein: CASSPNFLHNEQFF.

V usage is TRBV4-1 and J usage is TRBJ2-7, with TRBD1 matching over 8 bases. This CDR3 is 15 amino acids long. V lost 5 bases to trimming and J lost 4 bases; unmatched junction nucleotides: 10. Germline V lookup: CDR1 MGHRA, CDR2 YSYEKL. The CDR3 here is CASSSPTRGLYEQYF. CDR3 DNA: TGCGCCAGCAGCTCGCCTACCAGGGGGCTATACGAGCAGTACTTC.

This chain connects TRBV5-6 to TRBJ2-3, with 8 nucleotides matching TRBD1. The germline V gene encodes CDR1 SGHDT and CDR2 YYEEEE. The length of the CDR3 is 12 residues. V gave up 7 bases and J gave up 2 bases; unmatched junction bases: 0. As DNA, the CDR3 is TGTGCCAGCCAGGGGGCCACAGATACGCAGTATTTT. Its protein product is CASQGATDTQYF. The full variable domain, with the rest looked up from reference TRBV5-6 and TRBJ2-3, is DAGVTQSPTHLIKTRGQQVTLRCSPKSGHDTVSWYQQALGQGPQFIFQYYEEEERQRGNFPDRFSGHQFPNYSSELNVNALLLGDSALYLCASQGATDTQYFGPGTRLTVL.

The chain is built from TRBV9 and TRBJ2-7; TRBD1 might be the D (5 bases). V lost 0 bases and J 1 base, leaving 11 bases between the germline ends. The V gene's germline CDR1 is SGDLS and CDR2 YYNGEE. This CDR3 spans 15 amino acids. The CDR3 is CASSVGGAFSYEQYF. Here the CDR3 DNA reads TGTGCCAGCAGCGTAGGTGGGGCCTTTTCCTACGAGCAGTACTTC.

This clone was recorded a few times. The chain is built from TRBV9 and TRBJ2-1, with D perhaps TRBD1 (6 bases). From germline, CDR1 is SGDLS and CDR2 YYNGEE. Trimming cost V 0 bases and J 5 bases, with 9 bases left between them. This CDR3 contains 14 residues. The CDR3 coding sequence is TGTGCCAGCAGCGTAGGTGGGGACAACAATGAGCAGTTCTTC. The encoded protein is CASSVGGDNNEQFF.

The chain carries TRBV11-2 and TRBJ1-4; no clear D. Trimming stripped 4 bases from V and 0 bases from J, with 3 bases between. This CDR3 contains 13 residues. Looked up from germline, CDR1 is SGHAT and CDR2 is FQNNGV. The CDR3 loop is CASSYATNEKLFF. CDR3 in DNA: TGTGCCAGCAGCTATGCAACTAATGAAAAACTGTTTTTT.

The chain uses TRBV18 and TRBJ2-1, with a possible D match to TRBD1 (6 bases). CDR1 and CDR2 (germline): KGHSH, LQKENI. V was clipped by 5 bases and J by 3 bases, with 11 bases between them. The CDR3 is 14 residues long. The CDR3 protein is CASSRRTVYNEQFF. The CDR3 coding sequence is TGTGCCAGCTCAAGACGGACAGTCTACAATGAGCAGTTCTTC.

The chain links TRBV5-6 to TRBJ2-1, with TRBD2 matching 11 bases. Germline loops: CDR1 SGHDT, CDR2 YYEEEE. This CDR3 region has 18 residues. The trim removed 0 bases at V and 4 bases at J, leaving 9 bases unmatched. The CDR3 loop reads CASSLARGLADMYNEQFF. The DNA for the CDR3 is TGTGCCAGCAGCTTGGCCCGGGGACTAGCGGATATGTACAATGAGCAGTTCTTC.

The J gene is TRBJ2-3, the V gene TRBV7-9; unclear D gene. V was pared by 0 bases and J by 0 bases, with 7 bases between. Germline V gene data show CDR1 as SEHNR and CDR2 as FQNEAQ (reference sequence). The CDR3 has 15 amino acids. CDR3 sequence: CASSLAFSSTDTQYF. The CDR3 region has the DNA TGTGCCAGCAGCTTAGCGTTTAGCAGCACAGATACGCAGTATTTT.

The chain links TRBV7-9 to TRBJ1-6; 7 bases are a match to TRBD1. The V segment lost 6 bases and the J segment 3 bases; nucleotides outside the gene matches: 5. Germline CDR1 is SEHNR and CDR2 is FQNEAQ (reference sequence). The CDR3 runs to 15 residues. The CDR3 nucleotides are TGTGCCAGCAGGCAGGGGGAAGGCTATAATTCACCCCTCCACTTT. Translated: CASRQGEGYNSPLHF. Full variable domain (missing parts from reference TRBV7-9 and TRBJ1-6): DTGVSQNPRHKITKRGQNVTFRCDPISEHNRLYWYRQTLGQGPEFLTYFQNEAQLEKSRLLSDRFSAERPKGSFSTLEIQRTEQGDSAMYLCASRQGEGYNSPLHFGNGTRLTVT.

This clone was counted only a few times. V usage is TRBV4-2 and J usage is TRBJ2-6; TRBD1 or TRBD2 may be the D gene (7 bases each). Germline-derived CDR1 and CDR2 are LGHNA and YNFKEQ. The CDR3 extends over 17 amino acids. V lost 4 bases and J 2 bases, leaving 15 bases between the germline ends. The CDR3 region has the DNA TGTGCCAGCAGCCCCGCCCAGGGGGGGGCTGGGGCCAACGTCCTGACTTTC. As protein: CASSPAQGGAGANVLTF.

The chain carries TRBV15 and TRBJ2-3; TRBD1 matches 9 bases. This CDR3 spans 14 amino acids. Per germline, CDR1 LNHNV and CDR2 YYDKDF (reference sequence). The trim removed 5 bases at V and 2 bases at J, leaving 2 bases unmatched. DNA for the CDR3: TGTGCCACCAGCCGGGACAGGGTCACAGATACGCAGTATTTT. Translated, it gives CATSRDRVTDTQYF.